Given below is one T cell receptor (beta chain) in context. V was clipped by 3 bases and J by 2 bases, with 15 bases between them. Germline loops: CDR1 SGHTA, CDR2 FQGNSA. The CDR3 runs to 16 residues. Clones were read by immunoSEQ multiplex PCR, and TCRdb kept only the in-frame ones, dropping some. The sample lists approximately 250,000 clones, approximately 85% occurring once. This specimen belongs to a study of blood T cell repertoires in COVID-19. The wider study: From the United States, Italy and Spain came samples of acute and convalescent COVID-19. Sources were T cells, B-cell-depleted T cells, or PBMCs; the material itself was cDNA or gDNA.

The sequenced sample was peripheral blood. This TCR derives from a man between 45 and 60 years old with COVID-19, enrolled during active disease. This chain uses TRBV7-2 with TRBJ2-3, with TRBD2 as a possible D gene (7 bases). For the CDR3, the DNA is TGTGCCAGCAGCTTCGACGGGGGGCGCGTCACAGATACGCAGTATTTT. Amino acids: CASSFDGGRVTDTQYF.